These T cell receptor beta chains were read from a single sample in a study. TCRdb fed the RT-PCR reads into MiXCR, producing one record per CDR3 protein. This sample has hundreds of thousands of distinct CDR3 sequences, with 13% to 15% found just once. The sample comprised memory CD4+ T cells from blood. These receptors all stem from a female donor in good health, serving as a healthy control. Each CDR3 is given with its conserved first and last residue. A D gene is named only where the DNA matches it firmly. Size is omitted from some rows. Given values are once, few, many or a class for expanded clones.

V gene	J gene	clone size	CDR3 length	D gene	CDR3 DNA	CDR3 protein
TRBV5-1	TRBJ1-1	many	15	-	TGCGCCAGCAGCTTAAATTTACAGGTGAACACTGAAGCTTTCTTT	CASSLNLQVNTEAFF
TRBV12-3/TRBV12-4	TRBJ1-1	many	13	-	TGTGCCACCGCGTGGGGAACGAACACTGAAGCTTTCTTT	CATAWGTNTEAFF
TRBV20-1	TRBJ2-3	few	15	TRBD2	TGCAGTGCTAGTGACCCAGCGGGACTAGAAGATACGCAGTATTTT	CSASDPAGLEDTQYF
TRBV20-1	TRBJ2-3	few	16	TRBD2	TGCAGTGCTAGATCCAGTAGCGGGGCTAGCACAGATACGCAGTATTTT	CSARSSSGASTDTQYF
TRBV12-3/TRBV12-4	TRBJ2-5	many	11	-	TGTGCCAGCAGCGCCCTAGAGACCCAGTACTTC	CASSALETQYF
TRBV6-2/TRBV6-3	TRBJ1-5	-	14	-	TGTGCCAGCAGCCTTGACCAGGGTAGGCAGCCCCAGCATTTT	CASSLDQGRQPQHF
TRBV5-5	TRBJ1-1	few	14	-	TGTGCCAGCAGCTTGCCACAGGGAGGCACTGAAGCTTTCTTT	CASSLPQGGTEAFF
TRBV30	TRBJ1-2	many	12	TRBD1	TGTGCCTGGGCGACAGGGGCGTATGGCTACACCTTC	CAWATGAYGYTF
TRBV6-4	TRBJ2-3	-	16	TRBD1	TGTGCCAGCCGTTACAGGGACAGTCTCCCTACAGATACGCAGTATTTT	CASRYRDSLPTDTQYF
TRBV3-1	TRBJ2-4	-	14	-	TGTGCCAGCAGCCAAGCAGTAGCCAAAAACATTCAGTACTTC	CASSQAVAKNIQYF
TRBV7-2	TRBJ1-1	-	13	TRBD1	TGTGCCAGCAGCTCGAGGACAGGTCTTGAAGCTTTCTTT	CASSSRTGLEAFF
TRBV12-3/TRBV12-4	TRBJ1-5	many	13	-	TGTGCCAGCAGTTTAACGACCAATCAGCCCCAGCATTTT	CASSLTTNQPQHF
TRBV28	TRBJ2-7	-	13	TRBD2	TGTGCCAGCATAACTAGCGGGAGCTACGAGCAGTACTTC	CASITSGSYEQYF
TRBV18	TRBJ1-2	-	15	TRBD1	TGTGCCAGTACCGCATTACAGGGGCCATCGTATGGCTACACCTTC	CASTALQGPSYGYTF
TRBV7-9	TRBJ1-1	many	13	-	TGTGCCAGCGGGAAGGGATTGAACACTGAAGCTTTCTTT	CASGKGLNTEAFF
TRBV5-1	TRBJ1-5	-	14	-	TGCGCCAGCAGCTTGGCCGGGCCTGAGTGGCCCCAGCATTTT	CASSLAGPEWPQHF
TRBV28	TRBJ2-1	many	16	TRBD2	TGTGCCAGCAGTTTAGCGACTAGCGGGAGGGCCGATGAGCAGTTCTTC	CASSLATSGRADEQFF
TRBV6-1	TRBJ2-7	few	15	-	TGTGCCAGCAGTGATAGGTGGGCTAGTACCTACGAGCAGTACTTC	CASSDRWASTYEQYF
TRBV3-1	TRBJ1-5	few	15	TRBD1	TGTGCCAGCAGCCAAGGCGACAGGGGAGTTCAGCCCCAGCATTTT	CASSQGDRGVQPQHF
TRBV14	TRBJ2-7	-	15	TRBD1	TGTGCCAGCAGCCAAGTGACAGGGGGACGGAGCGAGCAGTACTTC	CASSQVTGGRSEQYF
TRBV13	TRBJ2-3	-	14	TRBD1	TGTGCCAGCAGCCTGAGACAGGGGGCAGATACGCAGTATTTT	CASSLRQGADTQYF
TRBV5-6	TRBJ2-4	-	16	TRBD1	TGTGCCAGCAGCTCTGGGACAGGGGGGGCCAAAAACATTCAGTACTTC	CASSSGTGGAKNIQYF
TRBV7-2	TRBJ1-1	-	14	-	TGTGCCAGCAGCTCCGTGAGCAGGAACACTAAAGCTTTCTTT	CASSSVSRNTKAFF
TRBV20-1	TRBJ1-1	few	14	-	TGCAGTGCTCCCGGGTCAGTAGGGGGTGCTGAAGCTTTCTTT	CSAPGSVGGAEAFF
TRBV11-1	TRBJ2-5	-	16	TRBD2	TGTGCCAGCAGCTTATATTCTAGCGGGAGTCGGGAGACCCAGTACTTC	CASSLYSSGSRETQYF
TRBV20-1	TRBJ2-7	few	12	-	TGCAGTGCTTCTTTCCAGACCTACGAGCAGTACTTC	CSASFQTYEQYF
TRBV9	TRBJ2-3	-	15	-	TGTGCCAGCAGCGCTTCGTCGCTCTTCCCAGATACGCAGTATTTT	CASSASSLFPDTQYF
TRBV28	TRBJ2-5	few	14	-	TGTGCCACCCGGGCGGCCAGTTTACCCGAGACCCAGTACTTC	CATRAASLPETQYF
TRBV5-6	TRBJ2-1	few	15	-	TGTGCCAGCAGCTTGGAATGGGGCCCCGGACATGAGCAGTTCTTC	CASSLEWGPGHEQFF
TRBV6-5	TRBJ2-1	-	16	TRBD2	TGTGCCAGCAGGCGATACGGGACTAGCCCTTACAATGAGCAGTTCTTC	CASRRYGTSPYNEQFF
TRBV25-1	TRBJ1-1	-	14	TRBD1	TGTGCCAGCAGCAAGGGACAGGGCGTCACTGAAGCTTTCTTT	CASSKGQGVTEAFF
TRBV6-1	TRBJ2-7	-	14	TRBD1	TGTGCCAGCAGTGAACTACAGGGGCTAGGCGAGCAGTACTTC	CASSELQGLGEQYF
TRBV5-1	TRBJ1-1	-	17	-	TGCGCCAGCAGCTTTTCTTCGAGCGGGGGGAGGGACACTGAAGCTTTCTTT	CASSFSSSGGRDTEAFF
TRBV7-9	TRBJ1-1	few	13	TRBD1	TGTGCCACCGGGGGACAGGTGAACACTGAAGCTTTCTTT	CATGGQVNTEAFF
TRBV20-1	TRBJ2-5	few	13	TRBD2	TGCAGTGCGGCTGTAGCGGGAAGGGAGACCCAGTACTTC	CSAAVAGRETQYF
TRBV4-3	TRBJ1-2	-	16	TRBD1	TGCGCCAGCAGCCGAGAGTTACAGGGGTGGGACTATGGCTACACCTTC	CASSRELQGWDYGYTF
TRBV12-3/TRBV12-4	TRBJ2-3	many	13	TRBD2	TGTGCCAGCCGGCTAGCGGGAACAGATACGCAGTATTTT	CASRLAGTDTQYF
TRBV20-1	TRBJ1-5	few	14	-	TGCAGTGCCGATTCGGGGGGCATGGTTCAGCCCCAGCATTTT	CSADSGGMVQPQHF
TRBV29-1	TRBJ2-3	many	14	TRBD2	TGCAGCGCTAGATTTAGCGGGAACACAGATACGCAGTATTTT	CSARFSGNTDTQYF
TRBV3-1	TRBJ1-4	-	14	TRBD1	TGTGCCACGAAGGGGACAGAGCATAATGAAAAACTGTTTTTT	CATKGTEHNEKLFF
TRBV4-2	TRBJ1-4	many	14	TRBD1	TGTGCCAGCAGCCAAGGACAGGGGGATGAAAAACTGTTTTTT	CASSQGQGDEKLFF
TRBV7-2	TRBJ2-2	-	13	-	TGTGCCAGCAGCCAGACTACCACCGGGGAGCTGTTTTTT	CASSQTTTGELFF
TRBV6-2/TRBV6-3	TRBJ2-7	few	13	-	TGTGCCAGCAGCAGGACAGCCGAGCGGGATTGGTACTTC	CASSRTAERDWYF
TRBV5-5	TRBJ1-3	few	15	-	TGTGCCAGCAGCTTGGCCTGGGGCTCTGGAAACACCATATATTTT	CASSLAWGSGNTIYF
TRBV6-2/TRBV6-3	TRBJ2-7	-	12	-	TGTGCCAGCAGGCCCGGGACGGAGCTGCAGTACTTC	CASRPGTELQYF
TRBV7-9	TRBJ2-7	-	14	-	TGTGCCAGCAGCTTCGCAGGAGGGTCCTACGAGCAGTACTTC	CASSFAGGSYEQYF
TRBV20-1	TRBJ2-7	many	13	TRBD2	TGCAGTGCTAGGGGAGGGAGGCCCCACGAGCAGTACTTC	CSARGGRPHEQYF
TRBV27	TRBJ2-7	-	15	TRBD2	TGTGCCAGCAGTTTGACTAGCGGGAGTTGGGACGAGCAGTACTTC	CASSLTSGSWDEQYF
TRBV19	TRBJ1-1	few	14	-	TGTGCCAGTAAAAAGGGGGATTGGGACACTGAAGCTTTCTTT	CASKKGDWDTEAFF
TRBV5-1	TRBJ1-1	few	14	-	TGCGCCAGCAGCTTGGAAGGGGACGGCACTGAAGCTTTCTTT	CASSLEGDGTEAFF
TRBV4-3	TRBJ1-1	-	13	-	TGCGCCAGCAGCTCCCATCCGGACACTGAAGCTTTCTTT	CASSSHPDTEAFF
TRBV19	TRBJ1-6	-	15	-	TGTGCCAGTCGCAGCAGGAGCTCCTATAATTCACCCCTCCACTTT	CASRSRSSYNSPLHF
TRBV6-2/TRBV6-3	TRBJ2-1	many	17	TRBD2	TGTGCCAGCAGTTACTCCCCAGCGGGAGCTGCCTACAATGAGCAGTTCTTC	CASSYSPAGAAYNEQFF
TRBV7-8	TRBJ2-1	few	15	TRBD2	TGTGCCAGCAGCTTCCTTCGCGGGGGGAGCAATGAGCAGTTCTTC	CASSFLRGGSNEQFF
TRBV7-2	TRBJ2-1	few	19	-	TGTGCCAGCAGCAATCCGGGACAGGGTGGGCTAGCGGGATACAATGAGCAGTTCTTC	CASSNPGQGGLAGYNEQFF
TRBV11-2	TRBJ2-3	few	16	TRBD2	TGTGCCAGCAGCCGAAGCGGGAGGGCAGGCACAGATACGCAGTATTTT	CASSRSGRAGTDTQYF
TRBV19	TRBJ2-2	few	15	TRBD2	TGTGCCAGTAGTATGACTAGCGGAGCCACCGGGGAGCTGTTTTTT	CASSMTSGATGELFF
TRBV7-2	TRBJ2-3	few	16	-	TGTGCCAGCAGTTCATTAAAGGACTGGAGCACAGATACGCAGTATTTT	CASSSLKDWSTDTQYF
TRBV27	TRBJ2-1	few	16	TRBD2	TGTGCCAGCAGGACCCTAGCGGGAGGCACCTACAATGAGCAGTTCTTC	CASRTLAGGTYNEQFF
TRBV12-3/TRBV12-4	TRBJ2-3	-	16	-	TGTGCCAGCAGTTTAAGGGTTGACTATGTGTCGGATACGCAGTATTTT	CASSLRVDYVSDTQYF